The 2 T cell receptor beta chains below all came from one sample that was sequenced in a study of response to subunit inactivated influenza vaccine. TCRdb called the RT-PCR reads again in MiXCR, with one record for every CDR3 protein. This repertoire shows about 190,000 distinct CDR3 sequences, over 13% found once; its top ten account for about a quarter. The specimen was CD8+ T cells sorted from PBMCs, collected less than 6 days after vaccination. These receptors were taken from a man aged 50 or older who received an inactivated influenza vaccine.

This clonotype showed up just a few times. J is TRBJ1-2 and V is TRBV5-1, with D perhaps matching TRBD1 (5 bases). This CDR3 has 12 amino acids. Germline CDR1 is SGHRS and CDR2 is YFSETQ. V gave up 4 bases and J gave up 3 bases, with 7 bases separating them. CDR3 bases: TGCGCCAGCAGCGGGGACTACTATGGCTACACCTTC. Protein product: CASSGDYYGYTF.

This clonotype was counted ten times or more. V usage is TRBV2 and J usage is TRBJ2-5; no clear D. V lost 3 bases to trimming and J lost 2 bases, with 10 bases between them. Germline lookup yields CDR1 SNHLY and CDR2 FYNNEI. The CDR3 covers 14 residues. The CDR3 loop is CASSDGPRQETQYF. The CDR3 nucleotides read TGTGCCAGCAGTGACGGGCCGCGGCAAGAGACCCAGTACTTC.